Listed here are 15 T cell receptor beta chains from one sample, sequenced in a study of response to subunit inactivated influenza vaccine (dated by TCRdb to 2016 to 2019). The method was RT-PCR. The sequencer was an Illumina HiSeq 2500. TCRdb trimmed public reads at Q25 via fastp, called clones via MiXCR and kept in-frame beta chains. Each entry merges the rows of one CDR3 protein and shows their most common DNA and genes. The sample table holds 500,000 to 550,000 distinct CDR3 sequences, of which roughly 7.9% were seen once. The ten largest clones represent about an eighth of the sample. The sequences come from PBMCs from blood, collected roughly 24 months after vaccination. The receptors derive from a man aged 50-75 years who received an inactivated influenza vaccine. Donor details come from another sample of the same person, matched by shared clones.

This clonotype is a singleton in its sample. This clone may be a read error of a much larger clone one base away. The rearrangement links TRBV3-1 to TRBJ2-4; TRBD2 aligns across 7 bases. This CDR3 is built from 17 residues. Germline V gives CDR1 LGHDT, CDR2 YNNKEL (reference sequence). The CDR3 spells CASSQAGVRLAENIQYF. DNA for the CDR3: TGTGCCAGCAGCCAAGCCGGCGTCCGACTAGCCGAAAACATTCAGTACTTC.

The V and J genes are TRBV7-2 and TRBJ2-4; D gene ambiguous. Trimming shortened V by 5 bases and J by 4 bases, and 21 bases separated the two germline ends. The CDR3 is made up of 17 amino acids. CDR1 is SGHTA and CDR2 is FQGNSA in the germline V gene. In nucleotides, the CDR3 is TGTGCCAGCAGCCCCGCCGCCGGAGTTAATCTAAAAAACATTCAGTACTTC. Protein sequence: CASSPAAGVNLKNIQYF. Full variable domain (rest looked up from reference TRBV7-2 and TRBJ2-4): GAGVSQSPSNKVTEKGKDVELRCDPISGHTALYWYRQSLGQGLEFLIYFQGNSAPDKSGLPSDRFSAERTGGSVSTLTIQRTQQEDSAVYLCASSPAAGVNLKNIQYFGAGTRLSVL.

This chain uses TRBV18 with TRBJ2-3; 11 bases map to TRBD1. Germline V lookup: CDR1 KGHSH, CDR2 LQKENI. Trimming removed 1 base from V and 4 bases from J; junction bases left unmatched: 4. The CDR3 has 16 residues. The CDR3 nucleotides are TGTGCCAGCTCACCACGGACAGGGGGCGCAGCAGATACGCAGTATTTT. Protein sequence: CASSPRTGGAADTQYF.

There are a few counts of this clonotype. The chain uses TRBV15 and TRBJ2-5, with D possibly being TRBD2 (7 bases). The CDR3 is 16 residues long. V was shortened by 0 bases and J by 4 bases, with 15 bases between the two germline ends. Germline V CDR1 and CDR2: LNHNV, YYDKDF (reference sequence). DNA of the CDR3: TGTGCCACCAGCAGAGATATGCGGGGGCCCCCAGAGACCCAGTACTTC. Protein sequence: CATSRDMRGPPETQYF. Supplemented by reference TRBV15 and TRBJ2-5, the full variable domain reads DAMVIQNPRYQVTQFGKPVTLSCSQTLNHNVMYWYQQKSSQAPKLLFHYYDKDFNNEADTPDNFQSRRPNTSFCFLDIRSPGLGDTAMYLCATSRDMRGPPETQYFGPGTRLLVL.

V is TRBV7-9 and J is TRBJ1-1; 7 bases are a match to TRBD1. This CDR3 is 14 amino acids long. Germline V gene sequence: CDR1 SEHNR, CDR2 FQNEAQ (reference sequence). V trimming: 6 bases; J trimming: 10 bases; junction bases outside the gene matches: 14. The CDR3 sequence: CASSQSGTAKGAFF. The CDR3 DNA sequence: TGTGCCAGCAGTCAATCCGGGACAGCTAAAGGAGCTTTCTTT. Full variable domain (remainder filled in from reference TRBV7-9 and TRBJ1-1): DTGVSQNPRHKITKRGQNVTFRCDPISEHNRLYWYRQTLGQGPEFLTYFQNEAQLEKSRLLSDRFSAERPKGSFSTLEIQRTEQGDSAMYLCASSQSGTAKGAFFGQGTRLTVV.

CDR3 bases: TGTGCCAGCTCAACCGGGACAGCGGGGGAAAAACTGTTTTTT. This encodes CASSTGTAGEKLFF. The chain has TRBV18 and TRBJ1-4; 7 bases fit TRBD1. V lost 5 bases, J lost 8 bases, and 8 bases stayed unmatched. Germline lookup yields CDR1 KGHSH and CDR2 LQKENI. The CDR3 sequence is 14 residues long.

This rearrangement joins TRBV28 to TRBJ2-7; D may be TRBD2 (5 bases). Per germline, CDR1 MDHEN and CDR2 SYDVKM. V lost 3 bases and J lost 2, with 14 bases in between. The CDR3 loop spans 15 amino acids. CDR3 in amino acids: CASSFVGLKTYEQYF. In DNA form, the CDR3 reads TGTGCCAGCAGTTTCGTTGGACTGAAGACCTACGAGCAGTACTTC.

The chain is built from TRBV6-6 and TRBJ1-5; TRBD1 is a possible D gene (6 bases). Germline values: CDR1 MNHNY, CDR2 SVGAGI (reference sequence). V dropped 8 bases and J dropped 5 bases, with 13 bases sitting between them. The CDR3 sequence is 13 residues long. This CDR3 is CASGRQAYQPQHF. The CDR3 region has the DNA TGTGCCAGCGGAAGACAGGCTTATCAGCCCCAGCATTTT.

The rearrangement links TRBV6-1 to TRBJ2-1; TRBD2 matches 12 bases. Germline V gene lookup returns CDR1 MNHNS and CDR2 SASEGT. V lost 6 bases and J lost 4; bases outside the gene matches: 10. The length of the CDR3 is 17 residues. The CDR3 protein is CASSPTTSGGPYNEQFF. The CDR3 nucleotides are TGTGCCAGCAGCCCTACGACTAGCGGGGGTCCTTACAATGAGCAGTTCTTC.

This clonotype was observed at least ten times. The CDR3 loop reads CASSVSPASSYEQYF. CDR3 coding DNA: TGTGCCAGCAGCGTAAGTCCAGCGAGCTCCTACGAGCAGTACTTC. The rearrangement uses TRBV9 and TRBJ2-7; D ambiguous. Germline V gives CDR1 SGDLS, CDR2 YYNGEE. Trimming removed 1 base from V and 0 bases from J, with 11 bases in between. The CDR3 extends over 15 amino acids.

This clonotype was seen repeatedly, ten times or more. V is TRBV15 and J is TRBJ2-2; D is unresolved. This CDR3 has 15 amino acids. Per the germline V gene, CDR1 is LNHNV and CDR2 is YYDKDF (reference sequence). V was shortened by 1 base and J by 5 bases, with 11 bases between the two germline ends. The CDR3 is CATSRVQFGTGELFF. For the CDR3, the DNA is TGTGCCACCAGCAGAGTCCAGTTTGGGACCGGGGAGCTGTTTTTT.

As to this clonotype: This may be a read error: a much more frequent sequence differs by one nucleotide. This sequence joins TRBV5-1 and TRBJ2-2, with 10 bases aligning to TRBD2. The CDR3 contains 17 residues. The germline gives CDR1 SGHRS, CDR2 YFSETQ. CDR3 region: CACSLASGSGNTGELFF. In DNA, the CDR3 is TGCGCCTGCAGCTTGGCTAGCGGGAGTGGTAACACCGGGGAGCTGTTTTTT.

Many counts were recorded for this clonotype. This chain links TRBV7-2 with TRBJ1-1; D is unresolved. There are 13 residues in the CDR3. Trimming pared 2 bases from V and 3 bases from J, leaving 7 bases between. From germline, CDR1 is SGHTA and CDR2 FQGNSA. CDR3 sequence (DNA): TGTGCCAGCAGCTTAACAGCCGACACTGAAGCTTTCTTT. This encodes CASSLTADTEAFF.

Comments on this clonotype: This may be a read error: a much more frequent sequence differs by one nucleotide. The genes are TRBV20-1 and TRBJ2-1; 9 bases are shared with TRBD2. Germline CDR1 and CDR2: DFQATT and SNEGSKA (reference sequence). This CDR3 contains 15 residues. The CDR3 region is CSARDLRTSVNEQLF. Here the CDR3 DNA reads TGCAGTGCTAGAGATCTTAGGACTAGCGTCAATGAGCAGCTCTTC.

This clonotype was detected ten times or more. The chain carries TRBV12-3 or TRBV12-4 and TRBJ1-2, with 9 bases lining up with TRBD1. CDR3 length equals 15 residues. The junction had 9 bases not matched to a gene; V was cut back by 3 bases and J by 7 bases. The CDR3: CASSFQTQGAPGYTF. The CDR3, as DNA: TGTGCCAGCAGTTTCCAGACACAGGGGGCGCCTGGCTACACCTTC.